These 3 T cell receptor beta chains originate from one sample sequenced in a study of T-cell memory formation after mild COVID-19. One entry per CDR3 protein, called by TCRdb with MiXCR from the 5' RACE reads. The table lists about 340,000 distinct CDR3 sequences, about 15% of them singletons, with 20% to 25% in the top ten. Sequencing was performed on PBMCs or a T cell subset sorted from them (not recorded which). These receptors were obtained from a man aged 18 to 30 who had mild COVID-19 (a few samples of this study predate the infection). Cell type and time point are not known.

J is TRBJ1-5 and V is TRBV5-1; D ambiguous. Germline CDR1 reads SGHRS; CDR2 reads YFSETQ. The CDR3 runs to 13 residues. Trimming removed 7 bases from V and 3 bases from J, with 11 bases in between. The CDR3 DNA follows: TGCGCCAGCGGATTGGGAGACAATCAGCCCCAGCATTTT. This translates into CASGLGDNQPQHF. Complete variable domain (other parts from reference TRBV5-1 and TRBJ1-5): KAGVTQTPRYLIKTRGQQVTLSCSPISGHRSVSWYQQTPGQGLQFLFEYFSETQRNKGNFPGRFSGRQFSNSRSEMNVSTLELGDSALYLCASGLGDNQPQHFGDGTRLSIL.

The chain carries TRBV7-8 and TRBJ2-7; D call uncertain. Germline CDR1 is SGHVS and CDR2 is FQNEAQ. Trimming shortened V by 1 base and J by 4 bases, and 11 bases separated the two germline ends. The CDR3 runs to 14 residues. CDR3 sequence (DNA): TGTGCCAGCAGCTTAGGGGAAACGGGTTACGAGCAGTACTTC. Translating it yields CASSLGETGYEQYF.

The J gene is TRBJ2-3, the V gene TRBV15; 16 positions agree with TRBD2. Germline CDR1 LNHNV, CDR2 YYDKDF (reference sequence). V shed 0 bases, J shed 10 bases, and the junction held 16 bases outside the gene matches. The CDR3 extends over 20 amino acids. The CDR3 DNA follows: TGTGCCACCAGCAGAGATGGTCAGGGGATAGGGACTAGCGGGGGGGATGCGCAGTATTTT. Translation: CATSRDGQGIGTSGGDAQYF.